Sequencing of this T cell receptor (beta chain) was carried out in a study of neurological immune-mediated disorders. The CDR3 consists of 14 residues. The V end lost 6 bases, the J end lost 2 bases, and 14 bases lay between the germline ends. Germline V lookup: CDR1 LNHDA, CDR2 SQIVND (reference sequence). By 5'RACE with 10-nucleotide random UMIs, the cDNA was made. From 15-18 subjects, over 190 million TCR-beta sequences were obtained in each sequencing run. TCRdb called the 5' RACE reads again in MiXCR, with one record for every CDR3 protein. The sample has about 22,000 distinct CDR3 sequences, 5.5% to 8% seen once; the top ten hold about 42%. This clonotype was seen repeatedly, ten times or more.

Sequencing was carried out using CD8+ T cells from blood. The receptor was derived from a man aged 18 to 30 in good health. V gene TRBV19 combines with J gene TRBJ2-7, with D possibly being TRBD1 (6 bases). In nucleotides, the CDR3 is TGTGCCAGTAGCCAAGAGGGGACAACCTACGAGCAGTACTTC. Protein product: CASSQEGTTYEQYF. Full variable domain (rest looked up from reference TRBV19 and TRBJ2-7): DGGITQSPKYLFRKEGQNVTLSCEQNLNHDAMYWYRQDPGQGLRLIYYSQIVNDFQKGDIAEGYSVSREKKESFPLTVTSAQKNPTAFYLCASSQEGTTYEQYFGPGTRLTVT.